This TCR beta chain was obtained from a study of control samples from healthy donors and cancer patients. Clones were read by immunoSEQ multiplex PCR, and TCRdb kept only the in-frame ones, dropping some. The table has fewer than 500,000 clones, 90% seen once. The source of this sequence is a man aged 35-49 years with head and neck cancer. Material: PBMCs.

CDR3 nucleotide sequence: TGTGCCAGCAGCTCACTCTCTAGCGGGGGGCGCACAGATACGCAGTATTTT. Its protein product is CASSSLSSGGRTDTQYF. The rearrangement links TRBV13 to TRBJ2-3; TRBD2 matches at 11 bases. J was trimmed by 1 base and V by 4 bases; bases with no gene match: 7. The germline V gene encodes CDR1 PRHDT and CDR2 FYEKMQ (reference sequence). The CDR3 contains 17 residues.